This T cell receptor beta chain was sequenced in a study of T cell responses to AZD1222 COVID-19 vaccine. Broader study findings: White British donors predominated, females outnumbered males, and clonal diversity was possibly underestimated. Baseline seropositivity occurred in only a handful of AZD1222 recipients. No day 14 peak samples; only post-peak repertoires were characterized.

Data came from immunoSEQ multiplex PCR; TCRdb stores just in-frame clones and leaves some out. The data show around 78,000 clones, with 90% seen just once and 1.3% to 1.5% held by the top ten. The CDR3 spans 12 residues. V shed 6 bases and J shed 5 bases, with 10 bases lying between them. CDR1 is ENHRY and CDR2 is SYGVKD in the germline V gene. On this clone itself: What it binds is not known.

The origin of this receptor is an adult who received the AZD1222 COVID-19 vaccine. This chain connects TRBV10-3 to TRBJ1-2, with D possibly matching TRBD1 (5 bases). The sequences come from peripheral blood, collected 28 days after the second AZD1222 dose. The CDR3 DNA follows: TGTGCCATCAGCCCGACAGAATATGGCTACACCTTC. It yields the protein CAISPTEYGYTF.